This TCR beta chain was identified during a study of CD8+ T cells in alopecia areata. Overall study context: Transfer of skin from 6-12-month-old C3H/HeJ graft donors with spontaneous alopecia was made to roughly 6-10-week-old female C3H/HeJ mice. Study results and caveats: Normal scalp showed lower clonality than lesional scalp, especially alopecia totalis/universalis. Scalp specimens additionally yield sequences from normal skin's resident alphabeta T cells. Patients displayed less clarity in TCR sharing than mice, a finding possibly related to HLA.

The authors extracted RNA and reverse transcribed it into cDNA as the sequencing template. The assay was immunoSEQ multiplex PCR, and TCRdb's table has in-frame clones only and misses some. The sample was found to contain approximately 110,000 clones, and every one recurs. This clone was counted a few times. Its antigen is not known. The gene names given are mouse names. Read data end 4 residues before the CDR3 end; the end is taken from the germline J gene. Germline trimming cut 0 bases from V and 4 bases from J; bases unmatched to any gene: 3. The CDR3 runs 16 residues. The V gene's germline CDR1 is NSQYPW and CDR2 LRSPGD (reference sequence).

V usage is TRBV1 and J usage is TRBJ2-2; TRBD2 aligns across 9 bases. The TCR comes from a C3H/HeJ mouse with alopecia areata. Mouse MHC haplotype: H2-k. The material sequenced was lesional skin. The CDR3: CTCSAELGGVTGQLYF. CDR3 bases read: TGCACCTGCAGTGCAGAACTGGGGGGTGTCACCGGG.